This T cell receptor (beta chain) was retrieved from a study of CD8 T cells in Susac syndrome. TEMRA cells were enriched by FACS, while CD8+ and CD4+ T cells were obtained through a negative isolation that was performed magnetically. CDR1 MGHDK and CDR2 SYGVNS come from the germline V gene. This CDR3 contains 15 residues. Deletions cut 4 bases from V and 8 bases from J, with 20 bases between. The RNA, about 0.45 to 1 ug, was put through reverse transcription using random hexamers. TCRdb independently ran MiXCR on the immunoSEQ multiplex PCR reads; one entry per CDR3 protein. The sample lists about 210,000 distinct CDR3 sequences, around 96% occurring once.

The receptor's source is a human donor with multiple sclerosis. The rearrangement joins TRBV25-1 to TRBJ1-2; D is unresolved. Sequences were obtained from CD4+ T cells from PBMCs. The CDR3 DNA is TGTGCCAGCAGTGCAAGCTGGTCTCGGAGTCTAGGCTACACCTTC. Translating gives CASSASWSRSLGYTF.